This T cell receptor beta chain appears in the sequencing data of a study of blood T cell repertoires in COVID-19. Here immunoSEQ multiplex PCR was the method, and the copy in TCRdb shows in-frame clones only, minus some. Of more than 200,000 clones listed, under 85% are singletons. The CDR3 consists of 14 residues. V lost 2 bases, J lost 5 bases, and 12 bases lay in between. The germline V gene has CDR1 SGHAT and CDR2 FQNNGV. The sample was PBMCs or T cells enriched from blood (not recorded which). The chain recombines TRBV11-2 with TRBJ2-5, with TRBD1 as a possible D gene (5 bases). The clonotype was recovered from a man aged 55-75 years who had recovered from COVID-19. For the CDR3, the DNA is TGTGCCAGCAGCTTATATGCAGGACACGAGACCCAGTACTTC. Translating gives CASSLYAGHETQYF.